This T cell receptor (beta chain) was sequenced during a study of cytomegalovirus exposure and HLA in healthy donors. The CDR3 runs to 15 residues. V dropped 3 bases and J dropped 5 bases, with 14 bases sitting between them. Looked up from germline, CDR1 is MNHNS and CDR2 is SASEGT. This clone has only a few counts. Donors sampled were nominally healthy, though unrecorded immune exposures were likely. The PCR contained 60 Vbeta and 13 Jbeta primers. The repertoire was sequenced with immunoSEQ multiplex PCR; TCRdb's copy has only in-frame clones and lacks some. The sample has under 200,000 clones; just under 80% are singletons.

The clonotype comes from a middle-aged woman in good health and CMV-seropositive. The material sequenced was PBMCs. The chain carries TRBV6-1 and TRBJ2-1; D gene uncertain. CDR3: CASSESTRAHNEQFF. CDR3 DNA: TGTGCCAGCAGTGAGTCCACCCGTGCGCACAATGAGCAGTTCTTC.